The 32 T cell receptor beta chains below all came from one sample that was sequenced in a study of Graves' ophthalmopathy and Graves' hyperthyroidism. For repertoire sequencing, the TCR beta CDR3 regions were amplified from RNA transcripts. First-round RT-PCR employed HTBI primers, with a second-round multiplex PCR after it. In TCRdb, the multiplex PCR reads were re-called with MiXCR into one record per CDR3 protein. The sample yields about 200,000 distinct CDR3 sequences, just under 30% seen once. The sequenced sample was peripheral blood. The receptors here all came from a man over 45 with Graves' ophthalmopathy.

This clonotype was counted many times. The chain joins TRBV14 to TRBJ2-7, with D tentatively TRBD1 (5 bases). Germline V gene sequence: CDR1 SGHDN, CDR2 FVKESK. V was trimmed by 0 bases and J by 0 bases, leaving 12 bases between them. This CDR3 has 16 residues. The CDR3 region has the DNA TGTGCCAGCAGCCAAGATTGGGGCGATACCTCCTACGAGCAGTACTTC. Protein sequence: CASSQDWGDTSYEQYF.

This clonotype was seen ten or more times. The V and J genes are TRBV6-1 and TRBJ2-5; 7 nucleotides agree with TRBD1. The CDR3 has 15 residues. Germline values: CDR1 MNHNS, CDR2 SASEGT. Losses at the gene ends were 1 base for V and 5 bases for J; bases not matched to a gene: 7. The CDR3 region has the DNA TGTGCCAGCAGTGAAGGGCAGGGGGTCCAGGAGACCCAGTACTTC. Protein product: CASSEGQGVQETQYF.

This chain uses TRBV6-5 with TRBJ1-2; weak D call: TRBD1 (5 bases). V was trimmed by 5 bases and J by 6 bases, leaving 19 bases between them. Germline V gene lookup returns CDR1 MNHEY and CDR2 SVGAGI. The CDR3 contains 15 residues. This CDR3 reads CASSHRPRDEDGYTF. For the CDR3, the DNA is TGTGCCAGCAGTCATCGACCCCGGGACGAGGATGGCTACACCTTC.

The rearrangement uses TRBV6-1 and TRBJ2-7; 10 bases are a match to TRBD1. Germline-derived CDR1 and CDR2 are MNHNS and SASEGT. The V segment lost 0 bases and the J segment 3 bases; nucleotides outside the gene matches: 2. The CDR3 has 15 residues. CDR3 nucleotides: TGTGCCAGCAGTGAAGCGGGACAGGGGCACTACGAGCAGTACTTC. Encoded protein: CASSEAGQGHYEQYF.

This clonotype has ten or more counts. The J gene is TRBJ2-3, the V gene TRBV2; a weak D match, TRBD2 (6 bases). The CDR3 consists of 16 residues. Trimming cost V 3 bases and J 0 bases, with 13 bases left between them. Germline values: CDR1 SNHLY, CDR2 FYNNEI. CDR3: CASSDGTQTSTDTQYF. CDR3 DNA: TGTGCCAGCAGTGACGGGACTCAAACTAGCACAGATACGCAGTATTTT.

The chain uses TRBV6-5 and TRBJ2-2; D is ambiguous. The V and J ends lost 1 base and 1 base respectively, with 7 bases between them. The CDR3 has 15 amino acids. CDR1 is MNHEY, CDR2 SVGAGI, per germline. CDR3 in amino acids: CASSYFGMNTGELFF. In nucleotides, the CDR3 is TGTGCCAGCAGTTACTTTGGGATGAACACCGGGGAGCTGTTTTTT.

The table lists this clonotype with many counts. The genes are TRBV28 and TRBJ1-1; D not certain. V was shortened by 3 bases and J by 1 base, with 6 bases between the two germline ends. The CDR3 loop spans 13 amino acids. Germline V CDR1 and CDR2: MDHEN, SYDVKM. DNA of the CDR3: TGTGCCAGCAGTTTCCTATCGAACACTGAAGCTTTCTTT. Translating gives CASSFLSNTEAFF. Drawing the rest from reference TRBV28 and TRBJ1-1, the complete variable domain is DVKVTQSSRYLVKRTGEKVFLECVQDMDHENMFWYRQDPGLGLRLIYFSYDVKMKEKGDIPEGYSVSREKKERFSLILESASTNQTSMYLCASSFLSNTEAFFGQGTRLTVV.

This clonotype was recorded many times. The chain couples TRBV19 to TRBJ2-2, with a possible D match to TRBD2 (6 bases). Trimming took 3 bases from V and 0 from J, leaving 11 bases between them. This CDR3 is 16 amino acids long. From germline, CDR1 is LNHDA and CDR2 SQIVND (reference sequence). CDR3 in amino acids: CASSIFGRANTGELFF. CDR3 sequence (DNA): TGTGCCAGTAGTATCTTCGGGAGAGCGAACACCGGGGAGCTGTTTTTT. The full variable domain, its missing parts supplied by reference TRBV19 and TRBJ2-2, is DGGITQSPKYLFRKEGQNVTLSCEQNLNHDAMYWYRQDPGQGLRLIYYSQIVNDFQKGDIAEGYSVSREKKESFPLTVTSAQKNPTAFYLCASSIFGRANTGELFFGEGSRLTVL.

Ten or more counts support this clonotype. The chain employs TRBV30 and TRBJ1-1, with unresolved D. V was trimmed by 5 bases and J by 5 bases, leaving 9 bases between them. The CDR3 contains 11 residues. CDR1 is GTSNPN, CDR2 SVGIG, per germline (reference sequence). The CDR3 sequence is CAWGRGTEAFF. The CDR3, as DNA: TGTGCCTGGGGCCGGGGTACTGAAGCTTTCTTT.

This rearrangement joins TRBV12-3 or TRBV12-4 to TRBJ1-1; D gene unclear. V dropped 6 bases and J dropped 0 bases, with 20 bases sitting between them. The CDR3 length is 17 residues. CDR3 sequence: CASSQRYSVRLNTEAFF. The CDR3 coding sequence is TGTGCCAGCAGCCAAAGGTATAGTGTCAGGCTGAACACTGAAGCTTTCTTT.

This clonotype was counted ten times or more. The genes are TRBV29-1 and TRBJ2-5; 11 bases match TRBD2. Germline CDR1 SQVTM, CDR2 ANQGSEA. The CDR3 sequence is 15 residues long. Trimming took 6 bases from V and 4 from J; bases not matched to a gene: 10. CDR3 in DNA: TGCAGCGTGGCGAGACTAGCGGGAAGTGGAGAGACCCAGTACTTC. As protein: CSVARLAGSGETQYF.

There are many counts of this clonotype. The genes are TRBV24-1 and TRBJ2-3; 8 bases are shared with TRBD1. The CDR3 has 15 residues. Looked up from germline, CDR1 is KGHDR and CDR2 is SFDVKD. V lost 3 bases and J lost 1; bases outside the gene matches: 2. The CDR3 DNA is TGTGCCACCAGTGATGCGGACAGGGGCACAGATACGCAGTATTTT. The encoded protein is CATSDADRGTDTQYF.

This clonotype was observed at least ten times. The rearrangement joins TRBV6-5 to TRBJ2-2, with 11 positions matching TRBD1. CDR1 MNHEY and CDR2 SVGAGI come from the germline V gene. Trimming cost V 0 bases and J 9 bases; bases outside gene matches: 3. This CDR3 is 15 amino acids long. CDR3 nucleotides: TGTGCCAGCAGTTACTCGGGACAGGGGGTCCGGGAGCTGTTTTTT. Translating it yields CASSYSGQGVRELFF.

The genes are TRBV11-2 and TRBJ1-2; possibly TRBD1 for D (6 bases). Germline CDR1 and CDR2: SGHAT and FQNNGV. This CDR3 has 12 amino acids. V was clipped by 7 bases and J by 7 bases, with 13 bases between them. CDR3 DNA: TGTGCCAGCACGACAGGCGCCTTTGGCTACACCTTC. Amino acids: CASTTGAFGYTF.

This clonotype was recorded at least ten times. The rearrangement uses TRBV12-3 or TRBV12-4 and TRBJ2-2; D call uncertain. This CDR3 spans 15 amino acids. V gave up 1 base and J gave up 0 bases, with 6 bases separating them. This CDR3 is CASSLVPPNTGELFF. The CDR3 DNA is TGTGCCAGCAGTTTAGTACCACCGAACACCGGGGAGCTGTTTTTT.

The V gene is TRBV28, the J gene TRBJ2-7; 15 bases match TRBD2. The trim removed 4 bases at V and 2 bases at J, leaving 9 bases unmatched. This CDR3 comprises 18 residues. Germline CDR1 MDHEN, CDR2 SYDVKM. This CDR3 reads CASSYGLAGGGTPYEQYF. CDR3 nucleotides: TGTGCCAGCAGTTACGGACTAGCGGGAGGGGGTACTCCCTACGAGCAGTACTTC.

This clonotype was picked up many times. The J gene is TRBJ1-2, the V gene TRBV29-1; weak D call: TRBD1 (5 bases). The V and J ends lost 5 bases and 8 bases respectively, with 18 bases between them. CDR1 and CDR2 from the germline V gene are SQVTM and ANQGSEA. The CDR3 contains 13 residues. The CDR3 DNA follows: TGCAGCGTTCTCACGGGGCTGAACAGAGGCTACACCTTC. Its translation is CSVLTGLNRGYTF.

This clonotype was observed many times. CDR3 sequence reads: CSAVIRGGYGYTF. In DNA, the CDR3 is TGCAGCGCCGTTATCAGGGGCGGCTATGGCTACACCTTC. The chain combines TRBV29-1 with TRBJ1-2; weak D call: TRBD1 (6 bases). V was shortened by 7 bases and J by 4 bases, with 16 bases between the two germline ends. Germline CDR1 and CDR2: SQVTM and ANQGSEA. This CDR3 comprises 13 residues.

This clonotype has ten or more counts. CDR3 amino acids: CASSQTGYSYEQYF. The CDR3 DNA follows: TGTGCCAGCAGCCAGACAGGGTACTCCTACGAGCAGTACTTC. The chain has TRBV5-5 and TRBJ2-7; 7 bases are shared with TRBD1. CDR1 is SGHKS and CDR2 is YYEKEE in the germline V gene (reference sequence). The CDR3 is 14 amino acids. Germline trimming cut 4 bases from V and 0 bases from J; bases unmatched to any gene: 4.

The sample holds many counts of this clonotype. This rearrangement joins TRBV6-2 or TRBV6-3 to TRBJ1-5; D gene unclear. Between the trimmed V and J ends, which lost 7 bases and 3 bases, there was a span of 13 bases. In germline, CDR1 is MNHEY, CDR2 SVGEGT. CDR3 length: 14 amino acids. CDR3 coding DNA: TGTGCCAGCAAAGGGCCAGGCCTCAATCAGCCCCAGCATTTT. Amino acids: CASKGPGLNQPQHF.

This chain links TRBV6-2 or TRBV6-3 with TRBJ1-2; 8 nucleotides line up with TRBD1. Unmatched junction bases numbered 13, after V lost 5 bases and J lost 8 bases. The CDR3 consists of 15 residues. Germline assignment: CDR1 MNHEY and CDR2 SVGEGT. CDR3 amino acids: CASSPNAGQGGGYTF. In DNA, the CDR3 is TGTGCCAGCAGTCCGAACGCAGGACAGGGCGGAGGCTACACCTTC.

This clonotype was found many times. The V and J genes are TRBV29-1 and TRBJ2-7; 7 bases line up with TRBD2. Germline CDR1 and CDR2: SQVTM and ANQGSEA. CDR3 length equals 15 residues. Trimming took 3 bases from V and 2 from J; bases not matched to a gene: 10. The CDR3 coding sequence is TGCAGCGTTGATACCGGCCAGCGGGGTACCTACGAGCAGTACTTC. This gives the protein CSVDTGQRGTYEQYF.

Many counts were recorded for this clonotype. The chain links TRBV19 to TRBJ2-7; D could derive from TRBD1 or TRBD2 (5 bases each). CDR1 and CDR2 (germline): LNHDA, SQIVND (reference sequence). The V end lost 4 bases, the J end lost 4 bases, and 20 bases lay between the germline ends. The CDR3 extends over 16 amino acids. CDR3 DNA: TGTGCCAGTAGTAAAGCTGAAGGTCAGGGAGTTTACGAGCAGTACTTC. Protein product: CASSKAEGQGVYEQYF. The full variable domain, its missing parts supplied by reference TRBV19 and TRBJ2-7, is DGGITQSPKYLFRKEGQNVTLSCEQNLNHDAMYWYRQDPGQGLRLIYYSQIVNDFQKGDIAEGYSVSREKKESFPLTVTSAQKNPTAFYLCASSKAEGQGVYEQYFGPGTRLTVT.

The gene calls are TRBV7-9 and TRBJ1-2; maybe TRBD1 (6 bases). Trimming took 5 bases from V and 8 from J, leaving 21 bases between them. This CDR3 spans 15 amino acids. Per germline, CDR1 SEHNR and CDR2 FQNEAQ (reference sequence). In DNA, the CDR3 is TGTGCCAGCAGCCTACTAAGGGGGGGATTCGACGGCTACACCTTC. Translated, it gives CASSLLRGGFDGYTF.

The chain uses TRBV28 and TRBJ2-7; 7 nucleotides line up with TRBD1. This CDR3 is 16 amino acids long. Germline trimming cut 3 bases from V and 4 bases from J; bases unmatched to any gene: 12. The germline gives CDR1 MDHEN, CDR2 SYDVKM. The CDR3 reads CASSLSRDRSPYEQYF. The DNA for the CDR3 is TGTGCCAGCAGTTTGTCCCGGGACAGATCGCCTTACGAGCAGTACTTC.

This clonotype was observed at least ten times. V is TRBV4-1 and J is TRBJ2-3; 10 nucleotides match TRBD2. This CDR3 is built from 15 residues. CDR1 is MGHRA and CDR2 is YSYEKL in the germline V gene. V was clipped by 5 bases and J by 3 bases; unmatched bases: 5. CDR3 bases: TGCGCCAGCAGCATCGCTAGCGGGAGAACAGATACGCAGTATTTT. It encodes CASSIASGRTDTQYF.

V usage is TRBV6-5 and J usage is TRBJ2-7, with D unclear. In germline, CDR1 is MNHEY, CDR2 SVGAGI. The V end was cut by 5 bases, the J end by 0 bases, with 11 bases between. The CDR3 is 14 residues long. The CDR3 loop reads CASSNSLLSYEQYF. As DNA, the CDR3 is TGTGCCAGCAGTAACAGTTTACTCTCCTACGAGCAGTACTTC.

This clonotype showed up many times. The V call is TRBV20-1, the J call TRBJ2-5, with D unresolved. The CDR3 sequence is 11 residues long. V lost 4 bases and J lost 5, with 8 bases in between. CDR1 and CDR2 (germline): DFQATT, SNEGSKA (reference sequence). CDR3 DNA sequence: TGCAGTGCTATCCGGGCGGAGACCCAGTACTTC. It yields the protein CSAIRAETQYF.

This clonotype was recorded at least ten times. This chain uses TRBV29-1 with TRBJ2-7; D call uncertain. This CDR3 has 12 residues. Germline loops: CDR1 SQVTM, CDR2 ANQGSEA. Trimming took 5 bases from V and 0 from J, leaving 8 bases between them. CDR3 coding DNA: TGCAGCGTTAGGCACAGCTCCTACGAGCAGTACTTC. It is translated as CSVRHSSYEQYF.

This clonotype was seen at least ten times. This chain links TRBV20-1 with TRBJ2-6; D call uncertain. V was trimmed by 0 bases and J by 2 bases, leaving 8 bases between them. From germline, CDR1 is DFQATT and CDR2 SNEGSKA (reference sequence). There are 15 residues in the CDR3. The CDR3 bases are TGCAGTGCTAGAGAGTCTGGCGCTGGGGCCAACGTCCTGACTTTC. Its translation is CSARESGAGANVLTF.

The V call is TRBV6-5, the J call TRBJ2-7; the match to TRBD2 covers 10 bases. This CDR3 has 16 amino acids. V was pared by 0 bases and J by 4 bases, with 6 bases of the junction left unmatched. Germline-derived CDR1 and CDR2 are MNHEY and SVGAGI. The CDR3 loop is CASSYSVAGGGYEQYF. The CDR3, as DNA: TGTGCCAGCAGTTACTCGGTAGCGGGAGGCGGGTACGAGCAGTACTTC.

This clonotype was detected many times. The germline gene is not matched at one end of the junction; a read error may be the cause. This chain connects TRBV7-7 to TRBJ2-5, with TRBD2 matching over 8 bases. CDR3 length equals 15 residues. CDR1 is SSHAT, CDR2 FNYEAQ, per germline (reference sequence). The CDR3 sequence: CASSLGREDGETQYF. For the CDR3, the DNA is TGTGCTAGCAGCTTAGGGCGGGAGGACGGAGAGACCCAGTACTTC.